This T cell receptor (beta chain) was sequenced during a study of early stage breast cancer tumors. Study-level information: Of around 15 invasive breast tumors, about a dozen were hormone receptor-positive, HER2-negative. Each sample averaged approximately 10-fold read coverage.

On this clone itself: The antigen remains undetermined.

Findings and limits, study-wide: Enriched TCRB sequences shared across patients were mostly commonly generated sequences.

Only in-frame clones appear in the TCRdb table, and some are missing; sequencing was by immunoSEQ multiplex PCR. The table records 2,000 to 3,000 clones, 60% to 75% of them present only once. This sequence originates from a person aged 50 to 59 with breast cancer. Sequenced sample: normal breast tissue next to the tumor.

The CDR3 is CASCPGQGRNEQYF. CDR3 nucleotides: TGTGCCAGCTGCCCGGGACAGGGGCGGAACGAGCAGTACTTC. The V call is TRBV6-1, the J call TRBJ2-7; the match to TRBD1 covers 10 bases. In germline, CDR1 is MNHNS, CDR2 SASEGT. The junction had 9 bases not matched to a gene; V was cut back by 8 bases and J by 5 bases. This CDR3 has 14 amino acids.